The next 30 T cell receptor beta chains were all read from a single sample in a study of neurological immune-mediated disorders (dated by TCRdb to between 2019 and 2020). The receptor library was made with 5' RACE. Sequencing was performed on an Illumina HiSeq 2500. TCRdb's own reprocessing of the public reads used fastp at Q25 and MiXCR and kept productive beta chains. CDR3 protein duplicates are merged, each entry listing the most common genes and DNA. The sample data list some 4,500 distinct CDR3 sequences, and more than 20% of these were observed just once. 40% to 50% of the sample is in the top ten clones. Material for sequencing was CD8+ T cells from blood. These TCRs come from a woman aged 55-75 years with HTLV-1-associated myelopathy (HAM/TSP).

This clonotype is termed medium-sized. This chain connects TRBV7-9 to TRBJ2-3; tentatively, D is TRBD2 (5 bases). V shed 0 bases and J shed 3 bases, with 7 bases lying between them. Germline V lookup: CDR1 SEHNR, CDR2 FQNEAQ (reference sequence). The CDR3 has 14 residues. The CDR3 sequence is CASSLAGGTDTQYF. The CDR3 DNA is TGTGCCAGCAGCTTAGCGGGCGGGACAGATACGCAGTATTTT.

This clonotype is medium-sized within its sample. This chain connects TRBV5-1 to TRBJ2-3; D is unresolved. V was clipped by 0 bases and J by 1 base, with 3 bases between them. CDR3 size: 13 residues. In germline, CDR1 is SGHRS, CDR2 YFSETQ. The CDR3 is CASSLGGTDTQYF. The CDR3 DNA follows: TGCGCCAGCAGCTTGGGGGGCACAGATACGCAGTATTTT.

This clonotype was seen at least ten times. The chain couples TRBV20-1 to TRBJ2-7; 8 nucleotides match TRBD2. The CDR3 runs 14 residues. Trimming took 5 bases from V and 3 from J; bases not matched to a gene: 9. Germline CDR1 reads DFQATT; CDR2 reads SNEGSKA (reference sequence). The CDR3 nucleotides read TGCAGTGCTCCCTCGGGGGGGCCCATCTACGAGCAGTACTTC. Translation: CSAPSGGPIYEQYF.

This clonotype occurred many times. This rearrangement joins TRBV6-5 to TRBJ2-1; 15 bases align to TRBD2. J was trimmed by 9 bases and V by 4 bases; bases with no gene match: 4. This CDR3 is 15 amino acids long. The germline CDR1 and CDR2 sequences are MNHEY and SVGAGI. The CDR3 nucleotides read TGTGCCAGCAGTTGGGGACTAGCGGGAGGCTCTGAGCAGTTCTTC. This codes for CASSWGLAGGSEQFF.

The chain is built from TRBV10-3 and TRBJ2-3, with TRBD2 identical over 9 bases. Germline trimming cut 6 bases from V and 0 bases from J; bases unmatched to any gene: 13. Germline V CDR1 and CDR2: ENHRY, SYGVKD. The length of the CDR3 is 18 residues. The CDR3 DNA follows: TGTGCCATCAGGGGGACCTTGCGGGGGGGCCCTAGCACAGATACGCAGTATTTT. This codes for CAIRGTLRGGPSTDTQYF.

In its sample, this clonotype is medium-sized (0.01 to 0.1%). V gene TRBV14 combines with J gene TRBJ1-1; possible D gene TRBD1, 5 bases. Looked up from germline, CDR1 is SGHDN and CDR2 is FVKESK. Trimming took 3 bases from V and 0 from J, leaving 14 bases between them. CDR3 size: 16 residues. The CDR3 sequence is CASSQGVESMNTEAFF. In nucleotides, the CDR3 is TGTGCCAGCAGCCAGGGGGTCGAGTCCATGAACACTGAAGCTTTCTTT.

This clonotype was found once. A junction boundary mismatches the germline segment, possibly from a read error. As DNA, the CDR3 is TGTGACAGCAGTCCGGGACTAGCGGCAGACTACGAGCAGTACTTC. Protein: CDSSPGLAADYEQYF. The V call is TRBV27, the J call TRBJ2-7, with 11 nucleotides matching TRBD2. The CDR3 extends over 15 amino acids. Germline values: CDR1 MNHEY, CDR2 SMNVEV (reference sequence).

This clonotype was picked up many times. The chain has TRBV6-5 and TRBJ2-1, with D possibly being TRBD1 (5 bases). There are 15 residues in the CDR3. V was cut by 0 bases and J by 4 bases, with 10 bases left in between. Germline V gene sequence: CDR1 MNHEY, CDR2 SVGAGI. The CDR3 sequence is CASSYSTDSYNEQFF. The CDR3 DNA reads TGTGCCAGCAGTTACTCGACAGACAGTTACAATGAGCAGTTCTTC.

This clonotype is termed medium-sized. The chain has TRBV10-3 and TRBJ1-1, with D tentatively TRBD1 (6 bases). The germline CDR1 and CDR2 sequences are ENHRY and SYGVKD. The CDR3 totals 15 residues. V was trimmed by 0 bases and J by 1 base, leaving 9 bases between them. This CDR3 reads CAISESQGQNTEAFF. The CDR3 region has the DNA TGTGCCATCAGTGAGTCACAGGGACAGAACACTGAAGCTTTCTTT.

This clonotype was observed at least ten times. The J gene is TRBJ2-7, the V gene TRBV9; D perhaps matches TRBD2 (5 bases). The CDR3 runs 13 residues. V gave up 7 bases and J gave up 4 bases, with 15 bases separating them. Germline CDR1 and CDR2: SGDLS and YYNGEE. CDR3 sequence (DNA): TGTGCCAGCTCACGGGGTGCCTCATACGAGCAGTACTTC. Protein: CASSRGASYEQYF.

This clonotype appeared many times. The J gene is TRBJ2-5, the V gene TRBV6-4, with 9 bases aligning to TRBD1. The junction had 7 bases not matched to a gene; V was cut back by 7 bases and J by 4 bases. Germline CDR1 MRHNA, CDR2 SNTAGT. The CDR3 runs to 14 residues. CDR3 sequence reads: CASIGTGWRETQYF. The CDR3 bases are TGTGCCAGCATCGGGACAGGGTGGCGAGAGACCCAGTACTTC.

In this sample, this clonotype turned up many times. The chain has TRBV30 and TRBJ2-2; 10 bases agree with TRBD2. Germline values: CDR1 GTSNPN, CDR2 SVGIG (reference sequence). This CDR3 has 17 residues. V lost 1 base and J lost 2; bases outside the gene matches: 7. This CDR3 reads CAWSGTSGPSNTGELFF. CDR3 in DNA: TGTGCCTGGAGTGGGACTAGCGGTCCTTCTAACACCGGGGAGCTGTTTTTT.

Many counts were recorded for this clonotype. The chain couples TRBV3-1 to TRBJ1-1, with D unresolved. V dropped 2 bases and J dropped 5 bases, with 15 bases sitting between them. The germline V gene encodes CDR1 LGHDT and CDR2 YNNKEL (reference sequence). This CDR3 comprises 15 residues. The CDR3 loop is CASSQSVGLRTEAFF. In DNA, the CDR3 is TGTGCCAGCAGCCAAAGTGTAGGGTTGAGAACTGAAGCTTTCTTT.

This clonotype was detected many times. The chain carries TRBV11-2 and TRBJ2-1, with 10 nucleotides matching TRBD2. Germline CDR1 and CDR2: SGHAT and FQNNGV. V gave up 0 bases and J gave up 8 bases; unmatched junction bases: 7. The CDR3 is 16 residues long. The CDR3 bases are TGTGCCAGCAGCTTAGATCCTAGCGGGAGTAGCGATGAGCAGTTCTTC. Residues: CASSLDPSGSSDEQFF. Looking up the rest from reference TRBV11-2 and TRBJ2-1 gives the full variable domain: EAGVAQSPRYKIIEKRQSVAFWCNPISGHATLYWYQQILGQGPKLLIQFQNNGVVDDSQLPKDRFSAERLKGVDSTLKIQPAKLEDSAVYLCASSLDPSGSSDEQFFGPGTRLTVL.

This clonotype has ten or more counts. V and J are TRBV11-3 and TRBJ1-2, with a weak D call TRBD1 (5 bases). Germline V gives CDR1 SGHNT, CDR2 YENEEA. V was cut by 2 bases and J by 0 bases, with 13 bases left in between. The CDR3 sequence is 16 residues long. The CDR3 bases are TGTGCCAGCAGCTTAATTCGGGGACTAGCTAACTATGGCTACACCTTC. Translating gives CASSLIRGLANYGYTF.

In its sample, this clonotype ranks as medium-sized. Here the CDR3 DNA reads TGTGCCAGCAGTCAAACAGGGGTTTCAGATACGCAGTATTTT. Its protein product is CASSQTGVSDTQYF. This chain connects TRBV12-3 or TRBV12-4 to TRBJ2-3; TRBD1 aligns across 7 bases. The CDR3 consists of 14 residues. V dropped 5 bases and J dropped 4; count of bases not matched to a gene: 6.

The sample holds many counts of this clonotype. This sequence joins TRBV20-1 and TRBJ2-1, with TRBD2 matching 9 bases. Germline lookup yields CDR1 DFQATT and CDR2 SNEGSKA (reference sequence). The V segment lost 0 bases and the J segment 9 bases; nucleotides outside the gene matches: 6. The CDR3 has 14 residues. CDR3 DNA sequence: TGCAGTGCTAGAGAGGCGGGAGGGCCTGCTGAGCAGTTCTTC. This gives the protein CSAREAGGPAEQFF.

This clonotype was seen at least ten times. V is TRBV4-2 and J is TRBJ1-5; a possible D gene is TRBD1 (5 bases). V shed 0 bases and J shed 7 bases, with 19 bases lying between them. The CDR3 covers 17 residues. CDR1 and CDR2 from the germline V gene are LGHNA and YNFKEQ. The CDR3, as DNA: TGTGCCAGCAGCCAAGAGTTTCCGGGACCCTGGGTCCAGCCCCAGCATTTT. Translating gives CASSQEFPGPWVQPQHF.

This clonotype was recorded at least ten times. The V gene is TRBV4-2, the J gene TRBJ2-7; 7 nucleotides agree with TRBD2. V was clipped by 1 base and J by 2 bases; unmatched bases: 2. Germline V gene data show CDR1 as LGHNA and CDR2 as YNFKEQ. The CDR3 is made up of 14 amino acids. CDR3 region: CASSQGGGTYEQYF. CDR3 coding DNA: TGTGCCAGCAGCCAAGGGGGGGGTACCTACGAGCAGTACTTC.

The V and J genes are TRBV7-9 and TRBJ2-7, with a weak D call TRBD1 (8 bases). V was pared by 9 bases and J by 4 bases, with 19 bases between. The germline CDR1 and CDR2 sequences are SEHNR and FQNEAQ (reference sequence). The CDR3 totals 14 residues. The CDR3 reads CASGSQGGIYEQYF. In nucleotides, the CDR3 is TGTGCCAGTGGCTCACAGGGGGGGATTTACGAGCAGTACTTC.

This clonotype is medium-sized. This sequence joins TRBV24-1 and TRBJ2-7; D unclear. V was trimmed by 5 bases and J by 3 bases, leaving 16 bases between them. The CDR3 contains 15 residues. Germline V CDR1 and CDR2: KGHDR, SFDVKD. CDR3 nucleotides: TGTGCCACCAGTGTTGGGCAGGCCTGGGACTACGAGCAGTACTTC. Amino acid sequence: CATSVGQAWDYEQYF.

This clonotype has ten or more counts. The CDR3 DNA is TGTGCCAGCAGTTACTCGACTAGCGGGGGGGGTAATGAGCAGTTCTTC. It codes for CASSYSTSGGGNEQFF. V is TRBV6-5 and J is TRBJ2-1; 14 nucleotides match TRBD2. Germline V gene data show CDR1 as MNHEY and CDR2 as SVGAGI. Trimming at V came to 0 bases and at J to 7 bases, leaving 2 bases not matched to a gene. The length of the CDR3 is 16 residues.

The chain uses TRBV20-1 and TRBJ1-3; tentative D call: TRBD1 (5 bases). Germline V gives CDR1 DFQATT, CDR2 SNEGSKA (reference sequence). The CDR3 has 13 residues. Deletions cut 5 bases from V and 0 bases from J, with 8 bases between. CDR3 bases: TGCAGTGCTCCGGGGCTCTCTGGAAACACCATATATTTT. Protein: CSAPGLSGNTIYF.

This clonotype was observed at least ten times. This chain joins TRBV24-1 and TRBJ2-2; D remains unclear. The CDR3 length is 12 residues. Per germline, CDR1 KGHDR and CDR2 SFDVKD. V lost 4 bases, J lost 4 bases, and 3 bases lay in between. The CDR3 sequence: CATSEATGELFF. The DNA for the CDR3 is TGTGCCACCAGTGAGGCCACCGGGGAGCTGTTTTTT.

The chain carries TRBV20-1 and TRBJ2-7; 10 bases align to TRBD2. The germline CDR1 and CDR2 sequences are DFQATT and SNEGSKA (reference sequence). CDR3 size: 15 residues. The ends lost 0 bases at V and 8 bases at J; junction bases unmatched: 10. The CDR3 protein is CSARDTDSGGFQQYF. The CDR3 nucleotides are TGCAGTGCTAGAGATACCGATAGCGGGGGGTTCCAGCAGTACTTC.

There are many counts of this clonotype. This chain uses TRBV20-1 with TRBJ2-7; 9 bases map to TRBD2. Losses at the gene ends were 6 bases for V and 5 bases for J; bases not matched to a gene: 11. The CDR3 runs 14 residues. Germline V CDR1 and CDR2: DFQATT, SNEGSKA (reference sequence). The CDR3 sequence is CSATVGGRANEQYF. DNA of the CDR3: TGCAGTGCCACCGTTGGCGGGAGGGCCAACGAGCAGTACTTC.

This clonotype was observed many times. The rearrangement links TRBV7-9 to TRBJ2-3; D is perhaps TRBD2 (5 bases). V lost 4 bases to trimming and J lost 5 bases, with 16 bases between them. This CDR3 is built from 15 residues. The germline V gene has CDR1 SEHNR and CDR2 FQNEAQ (reference sequence). The CDR3 DNA reads TGTGCCAGCAGCTCTCAGGACTTAGTAGAAGATACGCAGTATTTT. This translates into CASSSQDLVEDTQYF.

By sample fraction, this clonotype is medium-sized (0.01 to 0.1%). CDR3 loop: CASSLKDSPGELFF. CDR3 in DNA: TGCGCCAGCAGCTTGAAAGATTCTCCCGGGGAGCTGTTTTTT. The chain is built from TRBV5-1 and TRBJ2-2; no firm D call. V was cut by 1 base and J by 6 bases, with 10 bases left in between. The germline V gene has CDR1 SGHRS and CDR2 YFSETQ. The CDR3 is 14 amino acids.

Within the sample, this clonotype is medium-sized. The CDR3 loop reads CASSASLGQPQHF. For the CDR3, the DNA is TGTGCCAGCAGCGCTAGTTTGGGGCAGCCCCAGCATTTT. The V call is TRBV7-6, the J call TRBJ1-5; no clear D. CDR1 SGHVS and CDR2 FNYEAQ come from the germline V gene. CDR3 length: 13 amino acids. V was shortened by 5 bases and J by 7 bases, with 12 bases between the two germline ends.

V gene TRBV12-3 or TRBV12-4 combines with J gene TRBJ2-1; D may be TRBD1 or TRBD2 (5 bases each). V was cut by 7 bases and J by 4 bases, with 20 bases left in between. CDR3 length equals 16 residues. As DNA, the CDR3 is TGTGCCAGCACCCCATCGCGGAGACAGCGGTACAATGAGCAGTTCTTC. Its translation is CASTPSRRQRYNEQFF.